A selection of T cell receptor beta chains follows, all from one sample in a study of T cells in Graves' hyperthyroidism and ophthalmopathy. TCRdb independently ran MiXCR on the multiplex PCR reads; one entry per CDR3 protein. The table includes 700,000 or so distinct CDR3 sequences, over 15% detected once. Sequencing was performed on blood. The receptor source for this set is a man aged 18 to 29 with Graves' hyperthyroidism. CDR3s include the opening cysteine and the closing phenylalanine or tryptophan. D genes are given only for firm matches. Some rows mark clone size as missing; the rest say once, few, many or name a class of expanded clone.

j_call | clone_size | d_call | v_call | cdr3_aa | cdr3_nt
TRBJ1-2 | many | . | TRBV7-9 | CASSLVGSYYGYTF | TGTGCCAGCAGCTTAGTCGGCAGCTACTATGGCTACACCTTC
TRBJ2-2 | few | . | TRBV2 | CASSEGGARELFF | TGTGCCAGCAGTGAAGGGGGGGCCAGGGAGCTGTTTTTT
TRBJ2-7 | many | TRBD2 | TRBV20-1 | CSATRTSGRVYEQYF | TGCAGTGCTACCAGGACTAGCGGGAGGGTCTACGAGCAGTACTTC
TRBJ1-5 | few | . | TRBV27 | CASSSMGNQPQHF | TGTGCCAGCAGTTCGATGGGCAATCAGCCCCAGCATTTT
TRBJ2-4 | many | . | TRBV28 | CASSLSSYDIQYF | TGTGCCAGCAGTTTGTCTAGCTACGACATTCAGTACTTC
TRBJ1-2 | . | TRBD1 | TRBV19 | CASSGIRSPGGNYGYTF | TGTGCCAGTAGCGGTATTCGGAGTCCAGGGGGCAACTATGGCTACACCTTC
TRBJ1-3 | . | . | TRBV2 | CASSAEGFGGNTIYF | TGTGCCAGCAGTGCGGAGGGGTTTGGTGGAAACACCATATATTTT
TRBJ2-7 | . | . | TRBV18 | CASSPRSHPYCEQYF | TGTGCCAGCTCACCCCGCAGCCACCCTTACTGCGAGCAGTACTTC
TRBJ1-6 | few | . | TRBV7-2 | CASSRSRVGNSPLHF | TGTGCCAGCAGCCGTTCCAGGGTGGGAAATTCACCCCTCCACTTT
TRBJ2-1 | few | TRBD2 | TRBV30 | CAWNSPSGSYNEQFF | TGTGCCTGGAATTCCCCTAGCGGCTCCTACAATGAGCAGTTCTTC
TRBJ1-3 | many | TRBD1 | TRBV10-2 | CASSTGAGNTIYF | TGCGCCAGCAGTACAGGGGCTGGAAACACCATATATTTT
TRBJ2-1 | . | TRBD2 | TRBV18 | CASSPVSGSVYEQFF | TGTGCCAGCTCACCCGTTAGCGGGAGCGTCTATGAGCAGTTCTTC
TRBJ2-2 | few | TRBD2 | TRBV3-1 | CASSPPAGTSGVANTGELFF | TGTGCCAGCAGCCCCCCGGCCGGGACTAGCGGAGTTGCGAACACCGGGGAGCTGTTTTTT
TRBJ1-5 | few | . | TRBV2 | CASRPHSNQPQHF | TGTGCCAGCAGACCCCATAGCAATCAGCCCCAGCATTTT
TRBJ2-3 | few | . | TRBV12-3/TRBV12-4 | CASARSVGTDTQYF | TGTGCCAGCGCCAGGTCGGTCGGCACAGATACGCAGTATTTT
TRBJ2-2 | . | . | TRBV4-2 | CASSQDHPNGAPSTGELFF | TGTGCCAGCAGCCAAGATCACCCCAACGGAGCCCCGAGCACCGGGGAGCTGTTTTTT
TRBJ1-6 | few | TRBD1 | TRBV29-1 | CSVLNRDRDSSPLHF | TGCAGCGTCCTTAACCGGGACAGGGACTCTTCACCCCTCCACTTT
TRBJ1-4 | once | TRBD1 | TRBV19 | CASSTRTGGGRKHEKLFF | TGTGCCAGTAGTACCAGGACAGGAGGCGGACGCAAGCATGAAAAACTGTTTTTT
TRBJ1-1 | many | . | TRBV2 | CASSAYTEAFF | TGTGCCAGCAGTGCCTACACTGAAGCTTTCTTT
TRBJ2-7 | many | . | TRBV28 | CASSETVYEQYF | TGTGCCAGCAGCGAGACTGTGTACGAGCAGTACTTC
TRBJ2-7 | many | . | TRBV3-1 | CASSHSIAQGGEQYF | TGTGCCAGCAGCCACTCCATAGCCCAAGGGGGCGAGCAGTACTTC
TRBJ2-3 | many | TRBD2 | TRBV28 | CASSSRAGGATDTQYF | TGTGCCAGCAGTTCCCGGGCGGGAGGCGCCACAGATACGCAGTATTTT
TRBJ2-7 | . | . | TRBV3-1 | CASSQDGLASYEQYF | TGTGCCAGCAGCCAAGACGGGCTAGCGTCCTACGAGCAGTACTTC
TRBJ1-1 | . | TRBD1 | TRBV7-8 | CASSLVIRGRTEAFF | TGTGCCAGCAGCTTAGTAATTAGGGGGCGAACTGAAGCTTTCTTT
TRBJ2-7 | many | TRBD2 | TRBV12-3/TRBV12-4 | CASSLAGVRTSGEQYF | TGTGCCAGCAGTTTAGCGGGGGTTAGGACTAGCGGTGAGCAGTACTTC
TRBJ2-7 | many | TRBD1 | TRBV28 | CASRGGQGAPYEQYF | TGTGCCAGCAGGGGCGGACAGGGGGCCCCCTACGAGCAGTACTTC
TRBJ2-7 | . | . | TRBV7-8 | CASTAGASSSYEQYF | TGTGCCAGCACAGCAGGGGCCTCGAGCTCCTACGAGCAGTACTTC
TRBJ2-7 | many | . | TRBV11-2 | CASSSLPRGSYEQYF | TGTGCCAGCAGCTCGTTACCCAGGGGCTCCTACGAGCAGTACTTC
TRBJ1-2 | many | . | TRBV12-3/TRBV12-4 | CASSLPRALYGYTF | TGTGCCAGCAGTTTACCCAGGGCTCTCTATGGCTACACCTTC
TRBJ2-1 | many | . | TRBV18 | CASSPGGSKEQFF | TGTGCCAGCTCACCCGGTGGTAGTAAAGAGCAGTTCTTC
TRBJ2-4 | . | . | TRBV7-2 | CASSGTRTMRNIQYF | TGTGCCAGCAGCGGGACCCGCACGATGCGAAACATTCAGTACTTC
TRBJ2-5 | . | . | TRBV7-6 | CASSLEASEFGQTQYF | TGTGCCAGCAGCTTAGAAGCTTCGGAGTTCGGGCAGACCCAGTACTTC
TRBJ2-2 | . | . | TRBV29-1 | CSVEPSSNTGELFF | TGCAGCGTTGAACCGTCATCGAACACCGGGGAGCTGTTTTTT
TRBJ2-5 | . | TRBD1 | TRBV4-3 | CASSHEITGTGQETQYF | TGCGCCAGCAGCCATGAAATCACCGGGACAGGCCAAGAGACCCAGTACTTC
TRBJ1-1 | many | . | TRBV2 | CASSDSRAVEAFF | TGTGCCAGCAGTGACTCCCGGGCGGTCGAAGCTTTCTTT
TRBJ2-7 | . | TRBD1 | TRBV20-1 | CSATFDREYEQYF | TGCAGTGCAACCTTCGACAGGGAGTACGAGCAGTACTTC
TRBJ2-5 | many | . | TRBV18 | CASSPPGGIETQYF | TGTGCCAGCTCACCACCGGGGGGTATAGAGACCCAGTACTTC
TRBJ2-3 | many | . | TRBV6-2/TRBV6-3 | CASRTTGTDTQYF | TGTGCCAGCAGGACTACCGGAACAGATACGCAGTATTTT
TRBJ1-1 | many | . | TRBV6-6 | CASSYRTVSATEAFF | TGTGCCAGCAGTTACCGGACGGTATCGGCCACTGAAGCTTTCTTT
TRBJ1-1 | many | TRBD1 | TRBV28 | CASSLYRGHYTEAFF | TGTGCCAGCAGTTTATACAGGGGGCACTACACTGAAGCTTTCTTT
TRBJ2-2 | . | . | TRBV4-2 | CASSQGASDGTGELFF | TGTGCCAGCAGCCAAGGAGCTTCGGATGGCACCGGGGAGCTGTTTTTT
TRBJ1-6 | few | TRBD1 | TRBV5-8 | CASTLRGLGSPLHF | TGTGCCAGCACCCTCAGGGGGTTGGGTTCACCCCTCCACTTT
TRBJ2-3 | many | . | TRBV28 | CASSLTSVGTDTQYF | TGTGCCAGCAGTTTGACTAGTGTGGGCACAGATACGCAGTATTTT
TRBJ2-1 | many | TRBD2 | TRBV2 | CASSEKSGTAPEQFF | TGTGCCAGCAGTGAAAAGAGCGGGACGGCCCCGGAGCAGTTCTTC
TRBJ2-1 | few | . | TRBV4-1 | CASSQQGGDEQFF | TGCGCCAGCAGCCAACAAGGGGGAGATGAGCAGTTCTTC
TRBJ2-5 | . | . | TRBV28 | CASRLNHQETQYF | TGTGCCAGCAGGTTGAACCACCAAGAGACCCAGTACTTC
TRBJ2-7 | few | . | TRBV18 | CASSPFTSLYEQYF | TGTGCCAGCTCACCATTCACTAGCCTCTACGAGCAGTACTTC